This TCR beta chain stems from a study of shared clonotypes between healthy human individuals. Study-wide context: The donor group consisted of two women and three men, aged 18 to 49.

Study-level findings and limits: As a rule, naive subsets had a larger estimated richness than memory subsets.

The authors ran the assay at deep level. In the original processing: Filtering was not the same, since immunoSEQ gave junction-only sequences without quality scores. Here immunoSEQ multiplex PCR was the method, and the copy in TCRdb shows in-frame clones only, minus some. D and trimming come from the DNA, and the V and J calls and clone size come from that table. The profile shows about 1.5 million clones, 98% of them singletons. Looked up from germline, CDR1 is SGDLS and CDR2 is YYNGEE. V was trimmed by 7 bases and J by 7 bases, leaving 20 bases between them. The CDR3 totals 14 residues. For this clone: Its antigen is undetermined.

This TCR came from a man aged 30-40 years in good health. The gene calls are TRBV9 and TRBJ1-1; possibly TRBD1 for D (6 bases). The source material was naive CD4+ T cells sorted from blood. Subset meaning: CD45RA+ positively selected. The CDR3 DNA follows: TGTGCCAGCGCTAGGCTCGGGACACAAGATGAAGCTTTCTTT. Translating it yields CASARLGTQDEAFF.